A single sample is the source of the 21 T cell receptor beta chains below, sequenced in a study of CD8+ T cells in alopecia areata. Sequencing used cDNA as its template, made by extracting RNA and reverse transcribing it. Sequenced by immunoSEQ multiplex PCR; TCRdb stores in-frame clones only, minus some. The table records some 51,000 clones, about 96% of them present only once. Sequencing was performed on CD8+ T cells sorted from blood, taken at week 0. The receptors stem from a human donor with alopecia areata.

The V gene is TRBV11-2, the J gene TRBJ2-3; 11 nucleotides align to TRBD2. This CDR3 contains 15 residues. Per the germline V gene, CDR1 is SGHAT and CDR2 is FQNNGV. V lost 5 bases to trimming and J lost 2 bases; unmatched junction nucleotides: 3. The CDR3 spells CASSPSGGFTDTQYF. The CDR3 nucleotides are TGTGCCAGCAGCCCTAGCGGGGGGTTCACAGATACGCAGTATTTT.

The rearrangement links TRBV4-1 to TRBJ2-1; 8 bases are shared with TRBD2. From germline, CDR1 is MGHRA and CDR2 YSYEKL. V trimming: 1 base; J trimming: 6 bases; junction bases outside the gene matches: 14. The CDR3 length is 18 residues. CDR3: CASSQVISGVPFPNEQFF. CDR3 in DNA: TGCGCCAGCAGCCAAGTCATTAGCGGGGTACCCTTTCCCAATGAGCAGTTCTTC.

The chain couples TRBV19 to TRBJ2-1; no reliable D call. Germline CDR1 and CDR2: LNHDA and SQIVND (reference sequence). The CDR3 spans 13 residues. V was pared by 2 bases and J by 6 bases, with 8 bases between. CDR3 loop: CASSISLGNEQFF. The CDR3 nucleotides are TGTGCCAGTAGTATATCACTGGGCAATGAGCAGTTCTTC.

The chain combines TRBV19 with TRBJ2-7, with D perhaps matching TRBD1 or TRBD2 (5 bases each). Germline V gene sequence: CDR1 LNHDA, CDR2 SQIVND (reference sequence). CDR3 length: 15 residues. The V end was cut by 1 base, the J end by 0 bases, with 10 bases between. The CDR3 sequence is CASSIGPGRSYEQYF. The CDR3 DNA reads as TGTGCCAGTAGTATAGGACCGGGGCGCTCCTACGAGCAGTACTTC.

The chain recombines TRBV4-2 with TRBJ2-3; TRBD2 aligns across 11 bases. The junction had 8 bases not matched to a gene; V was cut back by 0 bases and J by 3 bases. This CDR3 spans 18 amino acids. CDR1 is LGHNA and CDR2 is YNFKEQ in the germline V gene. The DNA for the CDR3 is TGTGCCAGCAGCCAAGATCGGTCTAGCGGGGGGCCAACAGATACGCAGTATTTT. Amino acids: CASSQDRSSGGPTDTQYF.

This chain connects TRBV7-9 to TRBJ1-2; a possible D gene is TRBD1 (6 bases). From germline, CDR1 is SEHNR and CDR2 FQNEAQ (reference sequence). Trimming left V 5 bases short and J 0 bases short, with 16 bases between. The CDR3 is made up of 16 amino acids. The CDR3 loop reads CASSAAAGEANYGYTF. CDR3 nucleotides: TGTGCCAGCAGCGCAGCCGCAGGGGAAGCTAACTATGGCTACACCTTC.

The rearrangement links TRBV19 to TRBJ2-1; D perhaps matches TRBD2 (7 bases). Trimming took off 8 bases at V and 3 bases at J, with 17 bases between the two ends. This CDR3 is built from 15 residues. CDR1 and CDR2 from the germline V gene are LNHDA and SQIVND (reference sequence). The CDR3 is CASGRGGALYNEQFF. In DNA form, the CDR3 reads TGTGCCAGTGGACGAGGGGGGGCCCTCTACAATGAGCAGTTCTTC.

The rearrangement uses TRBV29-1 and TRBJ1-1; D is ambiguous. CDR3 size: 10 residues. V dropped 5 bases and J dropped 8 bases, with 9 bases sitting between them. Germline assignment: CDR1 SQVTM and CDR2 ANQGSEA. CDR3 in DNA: TGCAGCGTTTCCGGCAGGGAAGCTTTCTTT. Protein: CSVSGREAFF.

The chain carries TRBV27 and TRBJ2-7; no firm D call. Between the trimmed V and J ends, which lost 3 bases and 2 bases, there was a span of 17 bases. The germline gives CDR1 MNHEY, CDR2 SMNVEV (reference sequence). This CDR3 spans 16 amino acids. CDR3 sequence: CASSFDASPTPYEQYF. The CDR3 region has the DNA TGTGCCAGCAGTTTTGATGCTAGTCCAACTCCCTACGAGCAGTACTTC.

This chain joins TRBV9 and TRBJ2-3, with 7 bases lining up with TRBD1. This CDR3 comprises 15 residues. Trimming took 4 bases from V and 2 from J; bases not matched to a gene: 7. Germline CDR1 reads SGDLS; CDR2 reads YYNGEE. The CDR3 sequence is CASSPRQGPTDTQYF. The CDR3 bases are TGTGCCAGCAGCCCCCGACAGGGACCCACAGATACGCAGTATTTT.

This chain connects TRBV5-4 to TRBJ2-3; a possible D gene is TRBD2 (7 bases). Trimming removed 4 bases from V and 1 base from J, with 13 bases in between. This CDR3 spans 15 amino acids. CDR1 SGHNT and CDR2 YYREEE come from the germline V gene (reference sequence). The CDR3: CASSRRGGGTDTQYF. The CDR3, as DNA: TGTGCCAGCAGCCGGAGGGGGGGCGGCACAGATACGCAGTATTTT.

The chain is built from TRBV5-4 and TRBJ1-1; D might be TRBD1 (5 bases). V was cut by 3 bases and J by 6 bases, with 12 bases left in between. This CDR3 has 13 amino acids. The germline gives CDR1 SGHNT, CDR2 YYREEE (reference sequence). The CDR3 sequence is CASSSMGGSEAFF. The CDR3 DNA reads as TGTGCCAGCAGCTCGATGGGGGGTTCTGAAGCTTTCTTT.

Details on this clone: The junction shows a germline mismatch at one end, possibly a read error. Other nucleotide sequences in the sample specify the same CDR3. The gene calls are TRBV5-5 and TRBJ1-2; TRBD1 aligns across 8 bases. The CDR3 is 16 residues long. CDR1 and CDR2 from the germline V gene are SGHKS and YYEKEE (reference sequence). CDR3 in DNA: TGTGCCAGCAGCTCCTCCTCAGGGGGCATTATCTATGGTTACACCTTC. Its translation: CASSSSSGGIIYGYTF. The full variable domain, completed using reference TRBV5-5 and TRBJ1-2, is DAGVTQSPTHLIKTRGQQVTLRCSPISGHKSVSWYQQVLGQGPQFIFQYYEKEERGRGNFPDRFSARQFPNYSSELNVNALLLGDSALYLCASSSSSGGIIYGYTFGSGTRLTVV.

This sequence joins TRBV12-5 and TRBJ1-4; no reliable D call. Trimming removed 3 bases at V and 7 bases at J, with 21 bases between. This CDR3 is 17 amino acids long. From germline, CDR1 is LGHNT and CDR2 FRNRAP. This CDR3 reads CASGFYRVGVRAEKLFF. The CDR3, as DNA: TGTGCTAGTGGTTTCTATAGGGTGGGCGTAAGGGCTGAAAAACTGTTTTTT.

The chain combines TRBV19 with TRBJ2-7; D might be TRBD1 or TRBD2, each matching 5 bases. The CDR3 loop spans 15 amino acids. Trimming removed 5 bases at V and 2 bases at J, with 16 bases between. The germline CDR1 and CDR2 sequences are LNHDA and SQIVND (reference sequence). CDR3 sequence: CASSLSRGSTYEQYF. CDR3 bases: TGTGCCAGTAGTTTAAGCCGGGGCTCCACCTACGAGCAGTACTTC.

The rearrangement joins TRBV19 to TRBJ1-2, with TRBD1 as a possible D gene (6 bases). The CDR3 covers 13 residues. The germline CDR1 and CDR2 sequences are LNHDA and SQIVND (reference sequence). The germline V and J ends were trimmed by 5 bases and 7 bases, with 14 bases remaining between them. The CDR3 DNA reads TGTGCCAGTAGTGAAACAGGGACAAGTGGCTACACCTTC. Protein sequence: CASSETGTSGYTF.

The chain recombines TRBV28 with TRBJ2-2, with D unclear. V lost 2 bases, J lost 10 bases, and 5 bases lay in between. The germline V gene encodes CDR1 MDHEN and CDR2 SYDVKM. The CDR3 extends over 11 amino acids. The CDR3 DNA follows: TGTGCCAGCAGTTTACAGGTGGAGCTGTTTTTT. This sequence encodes CASSLQVELFF.

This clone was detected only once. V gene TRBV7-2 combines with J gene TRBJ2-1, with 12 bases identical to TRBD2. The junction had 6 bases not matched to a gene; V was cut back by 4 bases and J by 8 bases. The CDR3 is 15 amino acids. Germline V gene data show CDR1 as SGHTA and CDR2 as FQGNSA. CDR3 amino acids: CASSYLAGGLDEQFF. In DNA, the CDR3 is TGTGCCAGCAGCTATCTAGCGGGGGGGTTGGATGAGCAGTTCTTC.

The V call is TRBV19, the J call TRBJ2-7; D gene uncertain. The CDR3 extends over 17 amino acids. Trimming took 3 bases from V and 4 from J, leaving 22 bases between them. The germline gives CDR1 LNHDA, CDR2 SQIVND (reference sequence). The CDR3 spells CASSMAFGRPITYEQYF. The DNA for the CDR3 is TGTGCCAGTAGTATGGCCTTTGGCAGACCTATTACTTACGAGCAGTACTTC. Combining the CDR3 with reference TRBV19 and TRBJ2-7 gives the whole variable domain DGGITQSPKYLFRKEGQNVTLSCEQNLNHDAMYWYRQDPGQGLRLIYYSQIVNDFQKGDIAEGYSVSREKKESFPLTVTSAQKNPTAFYLCASSMAFGRPITYEQYFGPGTRLTVT.

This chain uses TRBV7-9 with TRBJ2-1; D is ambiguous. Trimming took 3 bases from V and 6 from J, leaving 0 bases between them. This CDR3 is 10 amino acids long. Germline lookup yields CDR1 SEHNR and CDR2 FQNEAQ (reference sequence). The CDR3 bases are TGTGCCAGCAGCTTCAATGAGCAGTTCTTC. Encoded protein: CASSFNEQFF.

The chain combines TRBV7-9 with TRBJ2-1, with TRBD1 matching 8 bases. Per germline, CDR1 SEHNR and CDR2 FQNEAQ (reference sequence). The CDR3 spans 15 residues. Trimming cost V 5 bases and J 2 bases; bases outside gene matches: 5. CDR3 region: CASSPWTGPYNEQFF. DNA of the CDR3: TGTGCCAGCAGCCCATGGACAGGGCCCTACAATGAGCAGTTCTTC.